The 21 T cell receptor beta chains presented below share a single source sample, sequenced in a study of beta chain features in type 1 diabetes. Isolated RNA was reverse transcribed in full, so expressed TCRB transcripts were sequenced. Clones were sequenced by immunoSEQ multiplex PCR, and TCRdb holds only the in-frame ones, with some missing. The table records some 900,000 clones, under 20% of them present only once. Sequenced input: naive CD4+ T cells from blood. The origin of the receptors is a woman under 30 in good health.

The rearrangement uses TRBV4-1 and TRBJ2-5; 8 positions agree with TRBD1. J lost 5 bases, V lost 1 base, and 9 bases had no gene match. The CDR3 covers 16 residues. Germline V CDR1 and CDR2: MGHRA, YSYEKL. CDR3 sequence reads: CASSQGTGLVRETQYF. As DNA, the CDR3 is TGCGCCAGCAGCCAAGGGACAGGGCTAGTCCGGGAGACCCAGTACTTC.

This clone appeared once. The chain uses TRBV5-4 and TRBJ2-2; 7 nucleotides align to TRBD1. The CDR3 length is 14 residues. J was trimmed by 6 bases and V by 7 bases; bases with no gene match: 9. The germline gives CDR1 SGHNT, CDR2 YYREEE (reference sequence). CDR3 in amino acids: CASRNRGASGELFF. The CDR3 DNA reads as TGTGCCAGCCGGAACAGGGGAGCCTCCGGGGAGCTGTTTTTT. The whole variable domain, filled in from reference TRBV5-4 and TRBJ2-2, reads ETGVTQSPTHLIKTRGQQVTLRCSSQSGHNTVSWYQQALGQGPQFIFQYYREEENGRGNFPPRFSGLQFPNYSSELNVNALELDDSALYLCASRNRGASGELFFGEGSRLTVL.

This sequence joins TRBV28 and TRBJ2-7; D is unresolved. The CDR3 extends over 11 amino acids. Deletions cut 5 bases from V and 7 bases from J, with 9 bases between. Germline CDR1 and CDR2: MDHEN and SYDVKM. The CDR3 loop reads CASSHTLEQYF. The CDR3, as DNA: TGTGCCAGCAGTCACACCCTGGAGCAGTACTTC.

The CDR3 DNA reads TGTGCCAGCCAGGAGATAGGAAGCACAGATACGCAGTATTTT. Its translation: CASQEIGSTDTQYF. The chain links TRBV27 to TRBJ2-3; D unresolved. Germline assignment: CDR1 MNHEY and CDR2 SMNVEV (reference sequence). Deletions cut 8 bases from V and 0 bases from J, with 12 bases between. There are 14 residues in the CDR3.

A remark on this clone: This same CDR3 is encoded by further DNA sequences in the sample. The genes are TRBV7-8 and TRBJ2-6; unclear D gene. The CDR3 is made up of 15 amino acids. Germline assignment: CDR1 SGHVS and CDR2 FQNEAQ. V was pared by 1 base and J by 0 bases, with 4 bases between. CDR3 in DNA: TGTGCCAGCAGCTTAGAGGTCTCTGGGGCCAACGTCCTGACTTTC. Its protein is CASSLEVSGANVLTF.

The J gene is TRBJ2-2, the V gene TRBV6-5; D ambiguous. The CDR3 totals 13 residues. Germline CDR1 reads MNHEY; CDR2 reads SVGAGI. Between the trimmed V and J ends, which lost 5 bases and 3 bases, there was a span of 7 bases. This CDR3 is CASSAVYTGELFF. Written as DNA, the CDR3 is TGTGCCAGCAGTGCCGTTTACACCGGGGAGCTGTTTTTT.

The rearrangement joins TRBV18 to TRBJ1-1; 9 bases agree with TRBD1. Germline CDR1 reads KGHSH; CDR2 reads LQKENI. There are 16 residues in the CDR3. The V and J ends lost 3 bases and 9 bases, in that order; junction bases with no gene match: 14. The CDR3 region is CASSPTFRDRAPQAFF. The CDR3 nucleotides read TGTGCCAGCTCACCTACTTTCCGGGACAGGGCACCCCAAGCTTTCTTT.

CDR3 residues: CASSLFAGLPNEQFF. The CDR3 coding sequence is TGTGCCAGCAGTTTATTTGCAGGGTTACCCAATGAGCAGTTCTTC. The chain couples TRBV28 to TRBJ2-1, with a possible D match to TRBD1 (5 bases). This CDR3 spans 15 amino acids. The germline V gene has CDR1 MDHEN and CDR2 SYDVKM. Deletions cut 1 base from V and 6 bases from J, with 13 bases between.

This clone was recorded a few times. V usage is TRBV19 and J usage is TRBJ2-5; 7 bases are shared with TRBD2. Germline loops: CDR1 LNHDA, CDR2 SQIVND (reference sequence). The junction had 9 bases not matched to a gene; V was cut back by 6 bases and J by 5 bases. This CDR3 is 14 amino acids long. CDR3 amino acids: CASSGRWTSETQYF. CDR3 DNA: TGTGCCAGTAGCGGTCGATGGACTAGTGAGACCCAGTACTTC. The full variable domain, its missing parts supplied by reference TRBV19 and TRBJ2-5, is DGGITQSPKYLFRKEGQNVTLSCEQNLNHDAMYWYRQDPGQGLRLIYYSQIVNDFQKGDIAEGYSVSREKKESFPLTVTSAQKNPTAFYLCASSGRWTSETQYFGPGTRLLVL.

Only a few counts were recorded for this clone. This chain connects TRBV7-2 to TRBJ2-1, with 10 positions matching TRBD2. Germline values: CDR1 SGHTA, CDR2 FQGNSA. J lost 9 bases, V lost 2 bases, and 10 bases had no gene match. This CDR3 contains 16 residues. Here the CDR3 reads CASSLSSGRARIEQFF. CDR3 in DNA: TGTGCCAGCAGCTTATCGAGCGGGAGGGCCCGTATTGAGCAGTTCTTC.

This clone was detected only a few times. The CDR3 DNA follows: TGTGCCAGCAGCCAAGAACAGCGGGGGTACGAGCAGTACTTC. Its protein is CASSQEQRGYEQYF. The chain links TRBV4-2 to TRBJ2-7, with 8 bases aligning to TRBD2. The germline gives CDR1 LGHNA, CDR2 YNFKEQ. V shed 0 bases, J shed 4 bases, and the junction held 2 bases outside the gene matches. This CDR3 region has 14 residues.

This clone was found a few times. The chain carries TRBV6-5 and TRBJ2-7, with D unclear. The CDR3 is 12 amino acids. Trimming shortened V by 3 bases and J by 3 bases, and 6 bases separated the two germline ends. Germline CDR1 MNHEY, CDR2 SVGAGI. The CDR3 bases are TGTGCCAGCAGTTATGTAGGCTACGAGCAGTACTTC. Translating it yields CASSYVGYEQYF.

The CDR3 sequence: CASSFLRGTGELFF. CDR3 coding DNA: TGTGCCAGCAGCTTCCTGCGAGGAACCGGGGAGCTGTTTTTT. The V and J genes are TRBV11-2 and TRBJ2-2, with D hard to call. CDR3 size: 14 residues. The germline V gene encodes CDR1 SGHAT and CDR2 FQNNGV. V dropped 3 bases and J dropped 5 bases, with 10 bases sitting between them.

This clone came up a few times. The rearrangement uses TRBV19 and TRBJ1-2, with D uncertain. The V end was cut by 6 bases, the J end by 6 bases, with 17 bases between. Germline CDR1 LNHDA, CDR2 SQIVND (reference sequence). The CDR3 totals 14 residues. The CDR3 protein is CASSRDREWDGYTF. The CDR3, as DNA: TGTGCCAGTAGCCGTGACCGGGAGTGGGATGGCTACACCTTC.

In this sample, this clone turned up a few times. The rearrangement links TRBV6-5 to TRBJ1-2, with 7 bases that match TRBD1. Trimming took 6 bases from V and 5 from J; bases not matched to a gene: 6. The CDR3 is 13 amino acids. CDR1 and CDR2 (germline): MNHEY, SVGAGI. The CDR3, as DNA: TGTGCCAGCAGCAACGGGACAGTTTATGGCTACACCTTC. Encoded protein: CASSNGTVYGYTF.

This rearrangement joins TRBV28 to TRBJ1-2; no clear D gene. CDR3 size: 12 residues. Trimming removed 7 bases from V and 4 bases from J, with 10 bases in between. From germline, CDR1 is MDHEN and CDR2 SYDVKM. CDR3 sequence reads: CASNGRGYGYTF. The CDR3 region has the DNA TGTGCCAGCAATGGCCGAGGCTATGGCTACACCTTC.

The chain combines TRBV15 with TRBJ2-7; 10 bases line up with TRBD2. This CDR3 spans 15 amino acids. J was trimmed by 5 bases and V by 4 bases; bases with no gene match: 8. Germline-derived CDR1 and CDR2 are LNHNV and YYDKDF (reference sequence). CDR3 region: CATSIQREGFDEQYF. In DNA, the CDR3 is TGTGCCACCAGCATCCAGCGGGAGGGTTTCGACGAGCAGTACTTC.

This clone occurred a few times. V gene TRBV10-3 combines with J gene TRBJ2-7; 7 positions agree with TRBD1. Germline CDR1 reads ENHRY; CDR2 reads SYGVKD. V was clipped by 3 bases and J by 2 bases; unmatched bases: 4. This CDR3 region has 14 residues. CDR3: CAISDQQGTYEQYF. The DNA of the CDR3 is TGTGCCATCAGTGACCAACAGGGGACCTACGAGCAGTACTTC.

The chain recombines TRBV9 with TRBJ2-1; 13 bases are a match to TRBD2. The V segment lost 2 bases and the J segment 10 bases; nucleotides outside the gene matches: 9. The CDR3 has 16 residues. Germline-derived CDR1 and CDR2 are SGDLS and YYNGEE. In nucleotides, the CDR3 is TGTGCCAGCAGCGTGGGACTAGCGGGGTTGGGTGGGGAGCAGTTCTTC. Translation: CASSVGLAGLGGEQFF. The full variable domain, its missing parts supplied by reference TRBV9 and TRBJ2-1, is DSGVTQTPKHLITATGQRVTLRCSPRSGDLSVYWYQQSLDQGLQFLIQYYNGEERAKGNILERFSAQQFPDLHSELNLSSLELGDSALYFCASSVGLAGLGGEQFFGPGTRLTVL.

V gene TRBV5-4 combines with J gene TRBJ2-7; 13 positions agree with TRBD2. CDR1 is SGHNT, CDR2 YYREEE, per germline (reference sequence). V lost 4 bases to trimming and J lost 2 bases; unmatched junction nucleotides: 3. The CDR3 runs to 15 residues. CDR3 protein: CASSNGLAGAYEQYF. The CDR3 coding sequence is TGTGCCAGCAGCAACGGACTAGCGGGAGCCTACGAGCAGTACTTC.

The chain joins TRBV28 to TRBJ2-5; D is possibly TRBD1 (6 bases). V dropped 3 bases and J dropped 4 bases, with 12 bases sitting between them. CDR3 size: 14 residues. Germline CDR1 and CDR2: MDHEN and SYDVKM. CDR3 sequence reads: CASSLNRAGETQYF. The CDR3 nucleotides read TGTGCCAGCAGTTTGAACAGGGCGGGAGAGACCCAGTACTTC.